This record concerns one TCR beta chain sequence. The antigen is not known. The source of the sample is a study of shared clonotypes between healthy human individuals. Study context: Three plates each covered CD4 naive and memory; CD8 naive two, CD8 memory one. Study-level points and caveats: Larger estimated richness was generally recorded for naive subsets relative to memory subsets.

The germline gives CDR1 MNHEY, CDR2 SMNVEV (reference sequence). This CDR3 comprises 15 residues. V shed 10 bases, J shed 0 bases, and the junction held 12 bases outside the gene matches. Genomic DNA (from each subset) was split evenly across several immunoSEQ plates. Data came from immunoSEQ multiplex PCR; TCRdb stores just in-frame clones and leaves some out. The sample lists approximately 2.4 million clones, approximately 95% occurring once. The receptor comes from a man aged 18 to 30 in good health. Input material: naive CD4+ T cells sorted from blood. Stated subset: CD45RA+ positively selected. This chain joins TRBV27 and TRBJ2-7; TRBD1 agrees at 7 bases. The CDR3 region has the DNA TGTGCCACTCAATACGGGACAGCAAACTCCTACGAGCAGTACTTC. This codes for CATQYGTANSYEQYF.